The 18 T cell receptor beta chains reported below all come from one sample, sequenced in a study of response to subunit inactivated influenza vaccine. Via MiXCR, TCRdb re-called the RT-PCR reads, giving one row per CDR3 protein. The sample has about 570,000 distinct CDR3 sequences; about 10% are singletons. These data also formed part of another study, on T cells expressing NK-cell markers. That paper adds: In generating TCR beta cDNA, 5'RACE template switching with UMIs was used.

The specimen comprised PBMCs from blood, sampled on the day of vaccination. The origin of the receptors is a man aged 45-65 years who received an inactivated influenza vaccine.

The sample holds a few counts of this clonotype. This chain links TRBV12-3 or TRBV12-4 with TRBJ1-4; D perhaps matches TRBD1 (6 bases). Trimming cost V 11 bases and J 2 bases, with 15 bases left between them. The CDR3 covers 14 residues. In nucleotides, the CDR3 is TGTGCCTGCAAAAGGACAGCCACTAATGAAAAACTGTTTTTT. Amino acid sequence: CACKRTATNEKLFF.

The chain recombines TRBV20-1 with TRBJ2-3; 7 bases are a match to TRBD1. Germline values: CDR1 DFQATT, CDR2 SNEGSKA (reference sequence). With V trimmed by 0 bases and J by 2 bases, 5 bases remained unmatched. This CDR3 spans 15 amino acids. This CDR3 reads CSAREGTENTDTQYF. DNA for the CDR3: TGCAGTGCTAGAGAAGGGACAGAAAACACAGATACGCAGTATTTT.

This clonotype came up a few times. The rearrangement joins TRBV20-1 to TRBJ2-7; D may correspond to TRBD1 or TRBD2 (5 bases each). The germline gives CDR1 DFQATT, CDR2 SNEGSKA (reference sequence). V lost 3 bases and J 0 bases, leaving 15 bases between the germline ends. The CDR3 sequence is 15 residues long. Here the CDR3 DNA reads TGCAGTGCTAGGACGGGGCAGGGCAGCTCCTACGAGCAGTACTTC. It encodes CSARTGQGSSYEQYF.

This clonotype was seen a handful of times. This chain links TRBV2 with TRBJ1-5; no definite D call. CDR3 length: 12 residues. Germline lookup yields CDR1 SNHLY and CDR2 FYNNEI. V shed 10 bases and J shed 4 bases, with 11 bases lying between them. The CDR3 sequence is CATGGPNQPQHF. For the CDR3, the DNA is TGTGCCACCGGTGGGCCTAATCAGCCCCAGCATTTT.

This clonotype was counted between two and nine times. The rearrangement joins TRBV20-1 to TRBJ2-5, with TRBD2 matching 9 bases. The CDR3 is made up of 18 amino acids. Germline CDR1 reads DFQATT; CDR2 reads SNEGSKA (reference sequence). Losses at the gene ends were 0 bases for V and 1 base for J; bases not matched to a gene: 12. The CDR3 coding sequence is TGCAGTGCTAGAGATCAAGCGGGAGGAAGGAAGGGCCAAGAGACCCAGTACTTC. Translated, it gives CSARDQAGGRKGQETQYF.

The chain is built from TRBV7-4 and TRBJ2-1; maybe TRBD2 (6 bases). V lost 4 bases, J lost 0 bases, and 16 bases lay in between. CDR1 and CDR2 (germline): SGHVT, SQSDAQ. The CDR3 totals 17 residues. In DNA, the CDR3 is TGTGCCAGCAGCTCAGTTTTAGCGGATAGCTCCTACAATGAGCAGTTCTTC. Translated: CASSSVLADSSYNEQFF.

This clonotype was detected many times. The V gene is TRBV7-8, the J gene TRBJ2-2, with D unresolved. Germline CDR1 reads SGHVS; CDR2 reads FQNEAQ. The CDR3 consists of 17 residues. V lost 1 base, J lost 1 base, and 13 bases lay in between. CDR3 region: CASSLVGRQMNTGELFF. CDR3 sequence (DNA): TGTGCCAGCAGCTTAGTTGGGCGCCAGATGAACACCGGGGAGCTGTTTTTT.

This clonotype was detected a few times. The V gene is TRBV20-1, the J gene TRBJ2-7, with D tentatively TRBD1 (8 bases). The V end lost 6 bases, the J end lost 4 bases, and 19 bases lay between the germline ends. The CDR3 runs to 14 residues. Per the germline V gene, CDR1 is DFQATT and CDR2 is SNEGSKA (reference sequence). CDR3 sequence reads: CSAGPLQGGYEQYF. The CDR3 DNA reads TGCAGTGCCGGACCTTTACAGGGGGGGTACGAGCAGTACTTC.

The chain has TRBV9 and TRBJ2-3, with D tentatively TRBD1 (5 bases). Between the trimmed V and J ends, which lost 3 bases and 2 bases, there was a span of 13 bases. In germline, CDR1 is SGDLS, CDR2 YYNGEE. The CDR3 totals 15 residues. The CDR3 region is CASSGGSSITDTQYF. The CDR3 DNA reads TGTGCCAGCAGCGGGGGCTCGAGTATCACAGATACGCAGTATTTT. Full variable domain (rest looked up from reference TRBV9 and TRBJ2-3): DSGVTQTPKHLITATGQRVTLRCSPRSGDLSVYWYQQSLDQGLQFLIQYYNGEERAKGNILERFSAQQFPDLHSELNLSSLELGDSALYFCASSGGSSITDTQYFGPGTRLTVL.

The chain is built from TRBV23-1 and TRBJ2-7; TRBD2 aligns across 10 bases. TRBV23-1 is flagged as an ORF with uncertain function. V lost 0 bases, J lost 5 bases, and 7 bases stayed unmatched. The CDR3 spans 16 residues. CDR3 amino acids: CASSQSRLAGVDEQYF. CDR3 bases: TGCGCCAGCAGTCAATCGCGGCTAGCGGGGGTCGACGAGCAGTACTTC.

The table lists this clonotype with a few counts. The CDR3 here is CASSQEFQGAGGTDTQYF. The DNA for the CDR3 is TGCGCCAGCAGCCAAGAGTTTCAGGGGGCAGGGGGCACAGATACGCAGTATTTT. This chain joins TRBV4-1 and TRBJ2-3, with 8 nucleotides matching TRBD1. The V segment lost 0 bases and the J segment 1 base; nucleotides outside the gene matches: 9. CDR1 is MGHRA and CDR2 is YSYEKL in the germline V gene. The CDR3 runs to 18 residues.

The chain carries TRBV5-1 and TRBJ2-6; D possibly corresponds to TRBD2 (5 bases). The CDR3 length is 16 residues. V was shortened by 3 bases and J by 0 bases, with 10 bases between the two germline ends. From germline, CDR1 is SGHRS and CDR2 YFSETQ. DNA for the CDR3: TGCGCCAGCAGCTGGGAGATTTCCTCTGGGGCCAACGTCCTGACTTTC. It codes for CASSWEISSGANVLTF.

This clonotype showed up just a few times. The J gene is TRBJ1-5, the V gene TRBV18; possibly TRBD1 for D (5 bases). From germline, CDR1 is KGHSH and CDR2 LQKENI. V lost 3 bases to trimming and J lost 0 bases, with 12 bases between them. The CDR3 has 16 amino acids. Here the CDR3 DNA reads TGTGCCAGCTCACCTCAGGGAAGATATAGCAATCAGCCCCAGCATTTT. As protein: CASSPQGRYSNQPQHF. The full variable domain, its missing parts supplied by reference TRBV18 and TRBJ1-5, is NAGVMQNPRHLVRRRGQEARLRCSPMKGHSHVYWYRQLPEEGLKFMVYLQKENIIDESGMPKERFSAEFPKEGPSILRIQQVVRGDSAAYFCASSPQGRYSNQPQHFGDGTRLSIL.

This chain uses TRBV28 with TRBJ2-2, with a weak D call TRBD1 (5 bases). Trimming cost V 8 bases and J 4 bases, with 17 bases left between them. The CDR3 covers 15 residues. Germline CDR1 reads MDHEN; CDR2 reads SYDVKM. CDR3 DNA sequence: TGTGCCAGCCATACAGGCCTTCTACCCACCGGGGAGCTGTTTTTT. It encodes CASHTGLLPTGELFF.

The chain combines TRBV3-1 with TRBJ1-5; D unclear. Germline V lookup: CDR1 LGHDT, CDR2 YNNKEL (reference sequence). This CDR3 has 12 amino acids. V lost 1 base, J lost 10 bases, and 8 bases lay in between. CDR3 sequence: CASSQAGNPQHF. In nucleotides, the CDR3 is TGTGCCAGCAGCCAAGCAGGTAACCCCCAGCATTTT.

The genes are TRBV20-1 and TRBJ2-3; a weak D match, TRBD1 (6 bases). V was clipped by 0 bases and J by 3 bases, with 22 bases between them. This CDR3 comprises 18 residues. Germline assignment: CDR1 DFQATT and CDR2 SNEGSKA (reference sequence). The CDR3 loop reads CSARDARSPGEKTDTQYF. The CDR3 bases are TGCAGTGCTAGAGATGCTAGGTCACCAGGGGAGAAGACAGATACGCAGTATTTT.

This clonotype was counted at least ten times. The chain has TRBV29-1 and TRBJ2-1, with 9 bases identical to TRBD2. Germline trimming cut 6 bases from V and 6 bases from J; bases unmatched to any gene: 3. CDR1 and CDR2 from the germline V gene are SQVTM and ANQGSEA. The CDR3 totals 12 residues. In DNA, the CDR3 is TGCAGCGTAGGGACTAGCAGCAATGAGCAGTTCTTC. It codes for CSVGTSSNEQFF.

The rearrangement joins TRBV6-5 to TRBJ2-1, with D possibly TRBD1 on 6 matching bases. The CDR3 totals 13 residues. V shed 2 bases and J shed 6 bases, with 8 bases lying between them. Looked up from germline, CDR1 is MNHEY and CDR2 is SVGAGI. The CDR3 loop reads CASSYARGNEQFF. The CDR3 DNA follows: TGTGCCAGCAGTTACGCCAGGGGCAATGAGCAGTTCTTC.